Following are 30 T cell receptor beta chains from one sample sequenced in a study of PD-L1 blockade in urothelial cancer. Time point reported: peripheral blood 6 weeks after treatment start. TCRdb's table, derived via immunoSEQ multiplex PCR, lists solely in-frame clones and lacks some. This sample has 60,000 to 80,000 clones, with 88% found just once. The sequences come from PBMCs, collected around atezolizumab (anti-PD-L1) treatment. The receptors come from a man aged 55 to 70 with urothelial cancer.

This chain links TRBV7-2 with TRBJ2-7; possible D gene TRBD1, 6 bases. Trimming pared 1 base from V and 4 bases from J, leaving 17 bases between. Germline CDR1 is SGHTA and CDR2 is FQGNSA. The length of the CDR3 is 16 residues. The CDR3 DNA is TGTGCCAGCAGCTTAGGTCTGGGGGCTAGTGGTTACGAGCAGTACTTC. Protein product: CASSLGLGASGYEQYF.

This clone has more than one count but fewer than ten. The gene calls are TRBV7-9 and TRBJ2-1, with a tentative D call TRBD1 (6 bases). The V gene lost 7 bases and the J gene lost 2 bases, with 15 bases spanning the gap. Germline CDR1 SEHNR, CDR2 FQNEAQ (reference sequence). The CDR3 consists of 15 residues. The CDR3 DNA follows: TGTGCCAGCACCGGGACCAGGGGCGCCTACAATGAGCAGTTCTTC. Translation: CASTGTRGAYNEQFF. Complete variable domain (other parts from reference TRBV7-9 and TRBJ2-1): DTGVSQNPRHKITKRGQNVTFRCDPISEHNRLYWYRQTLGQGPEFLTYFQNEAQLEKSRLLSDRFSAERPKGSFSTLEIQRTEQGDSAMYLCASTGTRGAYNEQFFGPGTRLTVL.

The CDR3 spells CASRSRGLYEQYF. The CDR3 nucleotides read TGTGCCAGCAGGAGCAGAGGCCTCTACGAGCAGTACTTC. The chain uses TRBV7-3 and TRBJ2-7, with D unclear. The CDR3 loop spans 13 amino acids. Trimming left V 6 bases short and J 3 bases short, with 12 bases between. Germline CDR1 is SGHTA and CDR2 is FQGTGA.

The rearrangement links TRBV19 to TRBJ2-1; TRBD2 matches 11 bases. The junction had 9 bases not matched to a gene; V was cut back by 4 bases and J by 7 bases. The V gene's germline CDR1 is LNHDA and CDR2 SQIVND (reference sequence). This CDR3 comprises 16 residues. This CDR3 reads CASSSSGRVGRNEQFF. CDR3 coding DNA: TGTGCCAGTAGTAGTAGCGGGAGGGTCGGGCGGAATGAGCAGTTCTTC.

V is TRBV9 and J is TRBJ2-7; 16 nucleotides line up with TRBD2. CDR1 is SGDLS, CDR2 YYNGEE, per germline. With V trimmed by 4 bases and J by 3 bases, 7 bases remained unmatched. The length of the CDR3 is 17 residues. CDR3 sequence: CASSRGTSGRGGYEQYF. DNA for the CDR3: TGTGCCAGCAGCAGAGGGACTAGCGGGAGGGGAGGCTACGAGCAGTACTTC.

The V and J genes are TRBV6-5 and TRBJ2-7, with D tentatively TRBD1 (6 bases). The germline V gene encodes CDR1 MNHEY and CDR2 SVGAGI. This CDR3 comprises 13 residues. The germline V and J ends were trimmed by 2 bases and 3 bases, with 8 bases remaining between them. The CDR3 spells CASSYGGFYEQYF. CDR3 in DNA: TGTGCCAGCAGTTACGGGGGCTTCTACGAGCAGTACTTC.

The chain uses TRBV10-3 and TRBJ1-5; 11 positions agree with TRBD1. The ends lost 6 bases at V and 3 bases at J; junction bases unmatched: 1. The CDR3 is made up of 14 amino acids. CDR1 and CDR2 (germline): ENHRY, SYGVKD. For the CDR3, the DNA is TGTGCCATCAGCGGACAGGGGGCCAATCAGCCCCAGCATTTT. This gives the protein CAISGQGANQPQHF.

This sequence joins TRBV19 and TRBJ2-7; 8 bases map to TRBD1. The CDR3 loop spans 14 amino acids. In germline, CDR1 is LNHDA, CDR2 SQIVND (reference sequence). With V trimmed by 5 bases and J by 2 bases, 5 bases remained unmatched. CDR3 bases: TGTGCCAGTAGTGAAGGGGACAGGACCTACGAGCAGTACTTC. It is translated as CASSEGDRTYEQYF.

Comments on this clone: The junction departs from germline at one end; a sequencing error may be responsible. The DNA for the CDR3 is TGTGCCAGCAGGGGCGGGGGGCTCTCCAACGAGCAGTACTTC. The encoded protein is CASRGGGLSNEQYF. The chain recombines TRBV2 with TRBJ2-7; 8 bases line up with TRBD2. The CDR3 extends over 14 amino acids. Germline CDR1 and CDR2: SNHLY and FYNNEI.

This clone showed up just a few times. The rearrangement joins TRBV4-1 to TRBJ2-1; tentatively, D is TRBD2 (6 bases). V lost 4 bases and J 2 bases, leaving 21 bases between the germline ends. The CDR3 contains 18 residues. In germline, CDR1 is MGHRA, CDR2 YSYEKL. The CDR3 DNA is TGCGCCAGCAGCCTGGGGGGTCGGGGTAGAACTACCTACAATGAGCAGTTCTTC. It is translated as CASSLGGRGRTTYNEQFF.

J is TRBJ2-6 and V is TRBV28; D remains ambiguous. Trimming removed 7 bases at V and 2 bases at J, with 12 bases between. The CDR3 is made up of 15 amino acids. Per the germline V gene, CDR1 is MDHEN and CDR2 is SYDVKM. CDR3 nucleotides: TGTGCCAGCACCCCCAACGGTCCTGGGGCCAACGTCCTGACTTTC. It codes for CASTPNGPGANVLTF.

The V gene is TRBV5-1, the J gene TRBJ1-4; 8 bases are a match to TRBD1. J was trimmed by 4 bases and V by 4 bases; bases with no gene match: 3. The CDR3 has 14 residues. The V gene's germline CDR1 is SGHRS and CDR2 YFSETQ. Here the CDR3 reads CASSTGQDNEKLFF. In nucleotides, the CDR3 is TGCGCCAGCAGCACGGGACAGGATAATGAAAAACTGTTTTTT.

The chain links TRBV15 to TRBJ1-5; 7 nucleotides align to TRBD1. Germline CDR1 is LNHNV and CDR2 is YYDKDF (reference sequence). The length of the CDR3 is 18 residues. V dropped 2 bases and J dropped 2; count of bases not matched to a gene: 12. CDR3 bases: TGTGCCACCAGCAGAAGACAGGGACGGTTTGTTGGCAATCAGCCCCAGCATTTT. Translated: CATSRRQGRFVGNQPQHF.

This chain joins TRBV11-3 and TRBJ2-1, with 12 bases fitting TRBD2. The CDR3 extends over 14 amino acids. CDR1 and CDR2 from the germline V gene are SGHNT and YENEEA. The trim removed 6 bases at V and 9 bases at J, leaving 6 bases unmatched. CDR3 amino acids: CASSLTSGRVEQFF. In DNA, the CDR3 is TGTGCCAGCAGTTTGACTAGCGGGAGAGTTGAGCAGTTCTTC.

This rearrangement joins TRBV19 to TRBJ2-6, with 10 bases aligning to TRBD1. V gave up 5 bases and J gave up 0 bases; unmatched junction bases: 7. Germline-derived CDR1 and CDR2 are LNHDA and SQIVND (reference sequence). The CDR3 loop spans 18 amino acids. CDR3 protein: CASSFSGTGDSGANVLTF. Written as DNA, the CDR3 is TGTGCCAGTAGTTTTTCCGGGACAGGGGACTCTGGGGCCAACGTCCTGACTTTC.

V and J are TRBV7-9 and TRBJ2-3; maybe TRBD1 (6 bases). V shed 5 bases and J shed 4 bases, with 16 bases lying between them. The CDR3 covers 15 residues. Germline CDR1 reads SEHNR; CDR2 reads FQNEAQ (reference sequence). The CDR3, as DNA: TGTGCCAGCAGCACACAGGGTAAGGTCGCAGATACGCAGTATTTT. Residues: CASSTQGKVADTQYF.

The V call is TRBV19, the J call TRBJ1-5; perhaps TRBD1 as D (6 bases). Trimming took off 5 bases at V and 1 base at J, with 15 bases between the two ends. The germline V gene encodes CDR1 LNHDA and CDR2 SQIVND (reference sequence). The CDR3 covers 16 residues. The CDR3 spells CASSPLGGLSNQPQHF. DNA of the CDR3: TGTGCCAGTAGTCCCCTGGGGGGGCTAAGCAATCAGCCCCAGCATTTT.

A single count supports this clone. The chain has TRBV7-2 and TRBJ2-7; 10 nucleotides line up with TRBD1. V lost 1 base, J lost 2 bases, and 11 bases stayed unmatched. Germline CDR1 is SGHTA and CDR2 is FQGNSA. This CDR3 is 18 amino acids long. The CDR3 DNA is TGTGCCAGCAGCTTAGAGCCGGGACAGGGGTGGGGGACCTACGAGCAGTACTTC. Amino acids: CASSLEPGQGWGTYEQYF.

CDR3 region: CASSTPHGGSYEQYF. The CDR3 nucleotides read TGTGCCAGTAGTACCCCCCACGGGGGCTCCTACGAGCAGTACTTC. The chain joins TRBV19 to TRBJ2-7; a weak D match, TRBD2 (6 bases). From germline, CDR1 is LNHDA and CDR2 SQIVND (reference sequence). CDR3 length equals 15 residues. V was trimmed by 4 bases and J by 0 bases, leaving 13 bases between them.

The chain carries TRBV28 and TRBJ1-1, with 8 bases that match TRBD1. The germline gives CDR1 MDHEN, CDR2 SYDVKM. V dropped 5 bases and J dropped 0; count of bases not matched to a gene: 8. The CDR3 is 16 residues long. The CDR3 here is CASSPRTGLMNTEAFF. CDR3 in DNA: TGTGCCAGCAGTCCCCGGACAGGGTTAATGAACACTGAAGCTTTCTTT.

This clone was counted a few times. The chain employs TRBV7-8 and TRBJ1-2; D is undetermined. Germline loops: CDR1 SGHVS, CDR2 FQNEAQ. V was cut by 2 bases and J by 8 bases, with 9 bases left in between. The CDR3 has 12 amino acids. CDR3 amino acids: CASSLRGYGYTF. The CDR3 DNA follows: TGTGCCAGCAGCTTAAGAGGATACGGCTACACCTTC.

V is TRBV30 and J is TRBJ1-1; TRBD1 is a possible D gene (6 bases). Germline V gene lookup returns CDR1 GTSNPN and CDR2 SVGIG (reference sequence). CDR3 length: 12 amino acids. The CDR3 bases are TGTGCAAAGGACAGAATGAACACTGAAGCTTTCTTT. It is translated as CAKDRMNTEAFF.

The rearrangement uses TRBV28 and TRBJ2-3; the D is unclear. The CDR3 covers 15 residues. Per the germline V gene, CDR1 is MDHEN and CDR2 is SYDVKM. Between the trimmed V and J ends, which lost 7 bases and 0 bases, there was a span of 14 bases. The CDR3 bases are TGTGCCAGCACCTACGGCGGAACTAGCACAGATACGCAGTATTTT. As protein: CASTYGGTSTDTQYF.

The rearrangement uses TRBV30 and TRBJ2-3; 12 nucleotides align to TRBD2. The CDR3 covers 14 residues. Germline CDR1 is GTSNPN and CDR2 is SVGIG (reference sequence). With 6 bases clipped from V and 8 bases from J, the junction kept 9 bases outside the gene matches. The CDR3 DNA follows: TGTGCCTGTCCCCTAGCGGGGGGGTTTGGTACGCAGTATTTT. Amino acid sequence: CACPLAGGFGTQYF.

This clone has a single count. The chain is built from TRBV4-1 and TRBJ2-1; D call uncertain. CDR3 length: 11 residues. Germline V CDR1 and CDR2: MGHRA, YSYEKL. V was clipped by 2 bases and J by 11 bases, with 7 bases between them. CDR3 amino acids: CASSQTAQQFF. CDR3 bases: TGCGCCAGCAGCCAAACAGCTCAGCAGTTCTTC.

The chain carries TRBV10-3 and TRBJ1-5; D possibly corresponds to TRBD1 (5 bases). V was trimmed by 4 bases and J by 6 bases, leaving 13 bases between them. The CDR3 loop spans 14 amino acids. The germline V gene has CDR1 ENHRY and CDR2 SYGVKD. CDR3 DNA: TGTGCCATCAGTGCGGAGGGGATGGGTCAGCCCCAGCATTTT. Its translation is CAISAEGMGQPQHF.

This clone has more than one count but fewer than ten. This chain joins TRBV19 and TRBJ1-1; 8 bases are shared with TRBD1. The CDR3 is made up of 12 amino acids. The V and J ends lost 4 bases and 8 bases, in that order; junction bases with no gene match: 3. CDR1 LNHDA and CDR2 SQIVND come from the germline V gene (reference sequence). The CDR3 loop is CASSSRDREAFF. The CDR3 DNA follows: TGTGCCAGTAGTAGCCGGGACAGGGAAGCTTTCTTT.

This rearrangement joins TRBV27 to TRBJ2-7; 9 bases are shared with TRBD2. The CDR3 length is 16 residues. J was trimmed by 4 bases and V by 5 bases; bases with no gene match: 12. Germline V gives CDR1 MNHEY, CDR2 SMNVEV (reference sequence). As DNA, the CDR3 is TGTGCCAGCAGTGGGGGGACCGGGACTAGCCGGTACGAGCAGTACTTC. This sequence encodes CASSGGTGTSRYEQYF.

The chain joins TRBV2 to TRBJ2-6, with TRBD1 as a possible D gene (5 bases). Germline V lookup: CDR1 SNHLY, CDR2 FYNNEI. V was shortened by 8 bases and J by 0 bases, with 5 bases between the two germline ends. CDR3 size: 13 residues. CDR3 residues: CASDSSGANVLTF. The CDR3 DNA reads TGTGCCAGCGACAGCTCTGGGGCCAACGTCCTGACTTTC.

The chain combines TRBV7-9 with TRBJ2-5; D not certain. The length of the CDR3 is 16 residues. Looked up from germline, CDR1 is SEHNR and CDR2 is FQNEAQ (reference sequence). The V and J ends lost 9 bases and 3 bases respectively, with 23 bases between them. The CDR3 here is CASIPIGRRSKETQYF. CDR3 DNA sequence: TGTGCCAGTATCCCGATAGGCCGAAGGAGCAAAGAGACCCAGTACTTC.